The rows below give T cell receptor beta chains drawn from one sample of a study of shared clonotypes between healthy human individuals. The data were produced by immunoSEQ multiplex PCR, yet TCRdb's version contains in-frame clones alone and is incomplete. Among about 1.4 million clones listed, roughly 97% were seen once. Material for sequencing was naive CD4+ T cells sorted from blood. These receptors were taken from a young man in good health. The CDR3 runs from the conserved cysteine through the conserved F or W. Each record gives: CDR3 DNA, CDR3 protein, D gene, J gene, clone size, V gene. The D gene is left open where the match is weak. The listing skips clone size in some rows; elsewhere it reads once, few, many or a size class.

TGTGCCAGCAGCATACTAGCGGGAGGCTTAAGTAAGCAGTTCTTC | CASSILAGGLSKQFF | TRBD2 | TRBJ2-1 | - | TRBV5-6
TGTGCCAGCAGCTTAGGGACGAGGAGAACAGATACGCAGTATTTT | CASSLGTRRTDTQYF | - | TRBJ2-3 | - | TRBV11-3
TGTGCCAGCAGCCAGTCGGGATGGGAGGGGGAACAGGAAAAACTGTTTTTT | CASSQSGWEGEQEKLFF | - | TRBJ1-4 | - | TRBV4-2
TGTGCCACCGGACAGGGCGTCTATGGCTACACCTTC | CATGQGVYGYTF | TRBD1 | TRBJ1-2 | - | TRBV28
TGTGCCAGCAGTCCGACTAGCGGGAGGAATGAGCAGTTCTTC | CASSPTSGRNEQFF | TRBD2 | TRBJ2-1 | - | TRBV28
TGTGCCAGCAGCTTACAGGGGGCGCGTGCAGATACGCAGTATTTT | CASSLQGARADTQYF | TRBD1 | TRBJ2-3 | - | TRBV7-2
TGTGCCAGCAGCCAGGGACAGAACAATCAGCCCCAGCATTTT | CASSQGQNNQPQHF | TRBD1 | TRBJ1-5 | once | TRBV6-6
TGTGCCAGCAGCTTGCCTTCGGGCTATGGCTACACCTTC | CASSLPSGYGYTF | - | TRBJ1-2 | - | TRBV7-2
TGTGCCAGCAGCGTCGGACAGGGGGAATACTCTGGGGCCAACGTCCTGACTTTC | CASSVGQGEYSGANVLTF | TRBD1 | TRBJ2-6 | - | TRBV9
TGTGCCACCAGCAGCGTAGGGTCCGGGGAGCTGTTTTTT | CATSSVGSGELFF | - | TRBJ2-2 | - | TRBV15
TGTGCCAGCACCTTAAGGGGGAGCTATGGCTACACCTTC | CASTLRGSYGYTF | - | TRBJ1-2 | - | TRBV28
TGTGCCAGCAGCTTAACCTGGCAGGGGGCGGATGAGCAGTTCTTC | CASSLTWQGADEQFF | TRBD1 | TRBJ2-1 | - | TRBV7-3
TGTGCCAGCAGCTTAGCTAGCGGCCCCTACGAGCAGTACTTC | CASSLASGPYEQYF | - | TRBJ2-7 | - | TRBV7-2
TGTGCCTGCCCGGGGCAGGGTGAAGCTTTCTTT | CACPGQGEAFF | - | TRBJ1-1 | - | TRBV30
TGTGCCAGCAGCGTACCGACAGACCCTCGTGTAAATACGCAGTATTTT | CASSVPTDPRVNTQYF | - | TRBJ2-3 | once | TRBV5-5
TGTGCCAGCAGTGCCCGCCTGGAAGAGACCCAGTACTTC | CASSARLEETQYF | - | TRBJ2-5 | - | TRBV6-1
TGTGCCAGCAGCGCAGGACAGGGCCATGGGGAAAAACTGTTTTTT | CASSAGQGHGEKLFF | TRBD1 | TRBJ1-4 | - | TRBV7-9
TGCAGCGTTAGTGCCCGATTAGCCAAAAACATTCAGTACTTC | CSVSARLAKNIQYF | - | TRBJ2-4 | - | TRBV29-1
TGTGCCAGAAGCTTGGTGGAGGGGGGTCACAATGAGCAGTTCTTC | CARSLVEGGHNEQFF | - | TRBJ2-1 | once | TRBV5-3
TGTGCCAGCAGCGATACCGGACAGAACAATGAGCAGTTCTTC | CASSDTGQNNEQFF | - | TRBJ2-1 | - | TRBV9
TGTGCCAGCAGCACCGGGACTAGCGGATACAATGAGCAGTTCTTC | CASSTGTSGYNEQFF | TRBD2 | TRBJ2-1 | - | TRBV4-2
TGTGCCAGCAGCTCTCGGACAGTGAGCTCTGGAAACACCATATATTTT | CASSSRTVSSGNTIYF | - | TRBJ1-3 | - | TRBV7-8
TGCGCCTCCAACCCCGGGGGGACAGAGAGCCTCACAGATACGCAGTATTTT | CASNPGGTESLTDTQYF | - | TRBJ2-3 | few | TRBV5-1
TGTGCCAGCAGCCCCCGGACAGGGCTCGGCGAGCAGTACTTC | CASSPRTGLGEQYF | TRBD1 | TRBJ2-7 | - | TRBV7-2
TGTGCCAGCAGTTACAACGGACAGGGCTACGAGCAGTACTTC | CASSYNGQGYEQYF | TRBD1 | TRBJ2-7 | once | TRBV6-5
TGTGCCAGCACGCTAAATTCGGGGGCCAACGTCCTGACTTTC | CASTLNSGANVLTF | - | TRBJ2-6 | once | TRBV5-4
TGTGCCAGCACCACAGGGTTGGTGTGGGCAGATACGCAGTATTTT | CASTTGLVWADTQYF | - | TRBJ2-3 | - | TRBV2
TGTGCCAGCAGCTTGGTTTCACCGGGAGAGCAGTACTTC | CASSLVSPGEQYF | - | TRBJ2-7 | few | TRBV5-6
TGCGCCAGCAGCCCACGGACAGCCCCGAGCTCCTACGAGCAGTACTTC | CASSPRTAPSSYEQYF | - | TRBJ2-7 | once | TRBV5-1
TGTGCCAGCAGCATACAGGGTCTAGCTCAGCCCCAGCATTTT | CASSIQGLAQPQHF | - | TRBJ1-5 | - | TRBV5-6
TGTGCCAGCAGCTTAAGATTGTCTAGCGGGAGTGGGAATGAGCAGTTCTTC | CASSLRLSSGSGNEQFF | TRBD2 | TRBJ2-1 | - | TRBV7-2
TGTGCCAGCAGAGGGGGGACTACTAATCAAGAGACCCAGTACTTC | CASRGGTTNQETQYF | - | TRBJ2-5 | - | TRBV2
TGTGCCATCAGGGATAACAGGGCGACGAACACTGAAGCTTTCTTT | CAIRDNRATNTEAFF | - | TRBJ1-1 | - | TRBV10-3
TGCGCCAGCAGCTTGGCCCCTGCAGGCTATGGCTACACCTTC | CASSLAPAGYGYTF | - | TRBJ1-2 | - | TRBV5-1
TGTGCCATCAGTGGACTAGCGGCTAGCACAGATACGCAGTATTTT | CAISGLAASTDTQYF | TRBD2 | TRBJ2-3 | - | TRBV10-3
TGCGCCAGCTGGGCGGACAATTCCTACGAGCAGTACTTC | CASWADNSYEQYF | - | TRBJ2-7 | - | TRBV5-1
TGCAGCGTTCGCTCTGGAGGACAAACCACCGGGGAGCTGTTTTTT | CSVRSGGQTTGELFF | - | TRBJ2-2 | - | TRBV29-1
TGTGCCATCAGTGGGCCCGGGACTAGATACACCGGGGAGCTGTTTTTT | CAISGPGTRYTGELFF | TRBD2 | TRBJ2-2 | - | TRBV10-3
TGCGCCAGCAGCCATAGTACAGCATCCTACTCTGGAAACACCATATATTTT | CASSHSTASYSGNTIYF | - | TRBJ1-3 | - | TRBV4-3
TGTGCCAGCAGTTCCGCAGCGGGAGGGTCCAATGAGCAGTTCTTC | CASSSAAGGSNEQFF | TRBD2 | TRBJ2-1 | once | TRBV28
TGTGCCAGCAGGGCGATCTTACAGGGGTCCGGAAACACCATATATTTT | CASRAILQGSGNTIYF | TRBD1 | TRBJ1-3 | - | TRBV13
TGTGCCATCAGTGGAGCTAACGAGCAGTACTTC | CAISGANEQYF | - | TRBJ2-7 | - | TRBV10-3
TGCGCCAGCAGTCAATCAGTGGGCAGGGCGGGGCCGCCCCAGCATTTT | CASSQSVGRAGPPQHF | - | TRBJ1-5 | - | TRBV23-1
TGTGCCTGGAGCCGGATGACAGGTCAGCCCCAGCATTTT | CAWSRMTGQPQHF | - | TRBJ1-5 | - | TRBV30
TGTGCCAGCAGTTACACCGGGAGGGCCGGCGAGCAGTACTTC | CASSYTGRAGEQYF | TRBD2 | TRBJ2-7 | - | TRBV6-6
TGTGCCAGCAGCCCCCCCGGGGGGCTTAGCAATCAGCCCCAGCATTTT | CASSPPGGLSNQPQHF | - | TRBJ1-5 | - | TRBV28
TGTGCCAGCAGCTTCAGGGCTCAAAACAATGAGCAGTTCTTC | CASSFRAQNNEQFF | - | TRBJ2-1 | - | TRBV5-4
TGCAGCCTCTGGGACAATAACTATGGCTACACCTTC | CSLWDNNYGYTF | - | TRBJ1-2 | - | TRBV29-1
TGTGCCAGTAGTGCCTCGGGAGGGCCGGGAGATACGCAGTATTTT | CASSASGGPGDTQYF | TRBD2 | TRBJ2-3 | - | TRBV19
TGTGCCAGCAGTTATGTGAGGGGTGAAGCTTTCTTT | CASSYVRGEAFF | - | TRBJ1-1 | - | TRBV6-6